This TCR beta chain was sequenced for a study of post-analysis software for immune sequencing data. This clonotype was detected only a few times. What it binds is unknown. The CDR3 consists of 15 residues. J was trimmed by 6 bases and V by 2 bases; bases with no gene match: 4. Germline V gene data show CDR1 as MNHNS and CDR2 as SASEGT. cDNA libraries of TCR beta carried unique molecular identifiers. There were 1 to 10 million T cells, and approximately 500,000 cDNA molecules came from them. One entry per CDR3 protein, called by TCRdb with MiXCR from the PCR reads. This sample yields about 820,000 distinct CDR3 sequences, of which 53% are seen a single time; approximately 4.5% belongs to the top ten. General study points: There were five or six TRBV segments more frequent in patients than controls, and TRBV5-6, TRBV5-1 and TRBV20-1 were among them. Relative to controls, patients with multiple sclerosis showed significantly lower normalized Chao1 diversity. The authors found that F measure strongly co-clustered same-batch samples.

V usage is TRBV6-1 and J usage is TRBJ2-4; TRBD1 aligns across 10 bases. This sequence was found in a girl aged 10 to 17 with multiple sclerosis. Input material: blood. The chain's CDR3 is CASSELDRGGNIQYF. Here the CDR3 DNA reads TGTGCCAGCAGTGAACTGGACAGGGGGGGAAACATTCAGTACTTC.